This T cell receptor (beta chain) emerged from a study of blood T cell repertoires in COVID-19. Study context: The samples span acute and convalescent COVID-19 from the United States, Italy and Spain. The analysed material was cDNA or gDNA that came from T cells, B-cell-depleted T cells, or PBMCs.

This clone was counted between two and nine times. Original data processing: Reference gene primer amplification gave nucleated cell count estimates. Produced via immunoSEQ multiplex PCR; TCRdb's table is partial and in-frame only. V and J calls and clone size are given by that table; D and trimming were obtained from the DNA. Here the sample spans roughly 180,000 clones, 70% to 90% being singletons. The receptor was derived from a man in his sixties who had recovered from COVID-19. Sequenced input: peripheral blood.

The CDR3 reads CSVDSYDYNEQFF. For the CDR3, the DNA is TGCAGCGTTGACAGTTACGATTACAATGAGCAGTTCTTC. V usage is TRBV29-1 and J usage is TRBJ2-1; unclear D gene. V lost 3 bases, J lost 4 bases, and 10 bases lay in between. The V gene's germline CDR1 is SQVTM and CDR2 ANQGSEA. This CDR3 spans 13 amino acids.